This TCR beta chain was sequenced for a study of T cell changes during pregnancy in multiple sclerosis. As to this clone: Compared with germline, one end of the junction differs, possibly owing to a read error.

Germline V gene lookup returns CDR1 MNHNS and CDR2 SASEGT. This CDR3 has 16 amino acids. Assay: immunoSEQ multiplex PCR; the TCRdb copy retains only in-frame clones and omits some. The profile covers approximately 60,000 clones, with 90% to 95% appearing a single time and nearly 0.2% taken by the ten largest. The chain carries TRBV6-1 and TRBJ2-3; 10 nucleotides match TRBD2. This TCR was recovered from a female donor with multiple sclerosis, enrolled in a pregnancy study. Material: CD4+ T cells from peripheral blood mononuclear cells, obtained in the second trimester of pregnancy. The CDR3 coding sequence is TGTGCCAGCAGGGAAGTAGCGGGAGGACCAGCAGATACGCAGTATTTT. Residues: CASREVAGGPADTQYF.